This entry describes one T cell receptor beta chain. The data stem from a study of blood T cell repertoires in COVID-19. The overall study: Acute and convalescent COVID-19 samples came from the United States, Italy and Spain.

The V end lost 4 bases, the J end lost 7 bases, and 26 bases lay between the germline ends. CDR3 size: 17 residues. Germline loops: CDR1 SGHDT, CDR2 YYEEEE. In the original workflow: Estimation of nucleated cell counts relied on the amplification of reference gene primers. Generated by immunoSEQ multiplex PCR, the TCRdb table keeps only in-frame clones and is missing some. V, J and clone size are those of that table, while D and trimming were read from the DNA. The table includes 300,000 to 350,000 clones, 70% to 90% detected once. The sample comprised PBMCs or T cells enriched from blood (not recorded which). This chain links TRBV5-6 with TRBJ1-2; D gene uncertain. This clonotype was sampled from a man aged 30-40 years who had recovered from COVID-19. The CDR3 DNA sequence: TGTGCCAGCAGCGAGAGAGTTCCCATAACCGTCAACCGTGGCTACACCTTC. Its protein product is CASSERVPITVNRGYTF.